Listed below are T cell receptor beta chains from one sample, sequenced in a study of blood T cell repertoires in COVID-19. Some clones are missing from TCRdb's copy, which holds only in-frame ones; the method was immunoSEQ multiplex PCR. The sample holds about 230,000 clones, 85% to 90% seen once. Sequencing used peripheral blood. These receptors were taken from a man aged 45-65 years with COVID-19, enrolled during active disease. CDR3s include the opening cysteine and the closing phenylalanine or tryptophan. Each record gives: CDR3 length, D gene, J gene, V gene, clone size, CDR3 DNA, CDR3 protein. A D gene is named only where the DNA matches it firmly. Rows may omit the clone size; those that give it use once, few, many or a size class.

15 | TRBD1 | TRBJ1-2 | TRBV28 | NA | TGTGCCAGCATTTCCTCCCACGGGACAGGGGATGGCTACACCTTC | CASISSHGTGDGYTF
15 | NA | TRBJ1-5 | TRBV5-4 | NA | TGTGCCAGCAGCGTGGGACTAGGGGGCAATCAGCCCCAGCATTTT | CASSVGLGGNQPQHF
15 | NA | TRBJ2-5 | TRBV5-4 | NA | TGTGCCAGCAGACCCCTAGGAACAGGGCGAGAGACCCAGTACTTC | CASRPLGTGRETQYF
15 | TRBD2 | TRBJ2-7 | TRBV7-6 | few | TGTGCCAGCAGCTTAATTACGGGAGGGGCTGTCGAGCAGTACTTC | CASSLITGGAVEQYF
14 | TRBD2 | TRBJ2-1 | TRBV3-1/TRBV3-2 | NA | TGTGCCAGCAGCCAACTAGCGGAGTACAATGAGCAGTTCTTC | CASSQLAEYNEQFF
14 | TRBD1 | TRBJ2-5 | TRBV2 | few | TGTGCCAGCAGTGAAGGGACAGGGCGAAAGACCCAGTACTTC | CASSEGTGRKTQYF
14 | TRBD1 | TRBJ2-1 | TRBV19 | once | TGTGCCAGTAGTACCATTGACAGGGAAAATGAGCAGTTCTTC | CASSTIDRENEQFF
15 | TRBD1 | TRBJ2-7 | TRBV5-1 | NA | TGCGCCAGCACTCAGGGGGACAGGAAACATTACGAGCAGTACTTC | CASTQGDRKHYEQYF
16 | TRBD2 | TRBJ2-3 | TRBV4-2 | NA | TGTGCCAGCAGCCAGATAGCGGGGGCGACCACAGATACGCAGTATTTT | CASSQIAGATTDTQYF
15 | NA | TRBJ2-3 | TRBV28 | NA | TGTGCCAGCAGTATGGCACCACCCCGGAGGGATACGCAGTATTTT | CASSMAPPRRDTQYF
12 | NA | TRBJ1-5 | TRBV28 | NA | TGTGCCAGCAGTCGGGTCGTGAGGCCCCAGCATTTT | CASSRVVRPQHF
14 | NA | TRBJ1-5 | TRBV4-2 | NA | TGTGCCAGCAGCCAAGACAGTAGCAATCAGCCCCAGCATTTT | CASSQDSSNQPQHF
19 | TRBD1 | TRBJ1-2 | TRBV18 | NA | TGTGCCAGCTCACCGTGGAATCGGGACAGGGGCCTTTTTTTCTATGGCTACACCTTC | CASSPWNRDRGLFFYGYTF
17 | TRBD1 | TRBJ2-7 | TRBV7-8 | few | TGTGCCAGCAGCTTAGCAAGGCCGTCGACAGGGTATCACGAGCAGTACTTC | CASSLARPSTGYHEQYF
13 | NA | TRBJ1-6 | TRBV28 | NA | TGTGCCAGCAGTTTGGGAGGGATTTCACCCCTCCACTTT | CASSLGGISPLHF
13 | TRBD2 | TRBJ2-5 | TRBV12-3/TRBV12-4 | NA | TGTGCCAGCAGTTTACGGGGGGGCGGGACCCAGTACTTC | CASSLRGGGTQYF
16 | TRBD1 | TRBJ2-7 | TRBV7-9 | NA | TGTGCCAGCAGCTCAACAGGACAGGCCCGCTTATACGAGCAGTACTTC | CASSSTGQARLYEQYF
14 | TRBD1 | TRBJ1-1 | TRBV2 | few | TGTGCCAGCAGGGAGACAGGGCGCAACACTGAAGCTTTCTTT | CASRETGRNTEAFF
14 | TRBD1 | TRBJ2-7 | TRBV10-3 | few | TGTGCCATCAGTGTGGGACAGGGATCCTACGAGCAGTACTTC | CAISVGQGSYEQYF
13 | NA | TRBJ1-2 | TRBV27 | NA | TGTGCCAGCAGTTCGCAGGGGTTCTATGGCTACACCTTC | CASSSQGFYGYTF
16 | NA | TRBJ1-4 | TRBV7-9 | once | TGTGCCAGCAGCGAACGTACAGGGACCACTAATGAAAAACTGTTTTTT | CASSERTGTTNEKLFF
16 | NA | TRBJ1-5 | TRBV19 | NA | TGTGCCAGTAGTATAGATGGGTCAGGCAGCAATCAGCCCCAGCATTTT | CASSIDGSGSNQPQHF
16 | NA | TRBJ2-3 | TRBV5-6 | NA | TGTGCCAGCAGCTTGTCCCGGGGTGGGGGCACAGATACGCAGTATTTT | CASSLSRGGGTDTQYF
14 | TRBD1 | TRBJ1-1 | TRBV5-1 | NA | TGCGCCAGCAGCCCCTGGGACAGCGTAAGATCGGCTTTCTTT | CASSPWDSVRSAFF
17 | TRBD1 | TRBJ2-7 | TRBV7-8 | NA | TGTGCCAGCAGCTTAGGGACAGGGGGCCAATTATCCTACGAGCAGTACTTC | CASSLGTGGQLSYEQYF
16 | NA | TRBJ1-2 | TRBV9 | NA | TGTGCCAGCAGCGTAGGGGTTGATGAGGGTAACTATGGCTACACCTTC | CASSVGVDEGNYGYTF
15 | NA | TRBJ1-3 | TRBV6-5 | NA | TGTGCCAGCAGCGGGGGAGCAAGAGGTGGAAACACCATATATTTT | CASSGGARGGNTIYF
14 | TRBD1 | TRBJ1-1 | TRBV6-2/TRBV6-3 | NA | TGTGCCAGCAGTTACTCGCAACGGACAGGTGAAGCTTTCTTT | CASSYSQRTGEAFF
14 | TRBD1 | TRBJ2-2 | TRBV2 | NA | TGTGCCAGCGAGGACAGGGAAGTCACCGGGGAACTGTTTTTT | CASEDREVTGELFF
16 | NA | TRBJ1-4 | TRBV5-1 | NA | TGCGCCAGCAGCTTGGCCCAAGGGGCATTGGTAGAAAAACTGTTTTTT | CASSLAQGALVEKLFF
16 | TRBD2 | TRBJ2-1 | TRBV14 | NA | TGTGCCAGCAGCCGAAGACTAGCGGGGGGGCTTAATGAGCAGTTCTTC | CASSRRLAGGLNEQFF
16 | TRBD1 | TRBJ2-5 | TRBV7-2 | NA | TGTGCCAGCAGCTTAGGGACAGGAGGTTCACAAGAGACCCAGTACTTC | CASSLGTGGSQETQYF
15 | TRBD1 | TRBJ1-2 | TRBV6-5 | NA | TGTGCCAGCAGTTACCAGGACAGGGGAGACTATGGCTACACCTTC | CASSYQDRGDYGYTF
14 | TRBD1 | TRBJ2-1 | TRBV10-3 | NA | TGTGCCACCACCGGGACAGGGATCTACAATGAGCAGTTCTTC | CATTGTGIYNEQFF
12 | NA | TRBJ1-6 | TRBV29-1 | NA | TGCAGCGCTGGAGATAATAATTCACCCCTCCACTTT | CSAGDNNSPLHF
15 | NA | TRBJ1-5 | TRBV6-2/TRBV6-3 | NA | TGTGCCAGCAGCCGATGGGAGCCTAGCAATCAGCCCCAGCATTTT | CASSRWEPSNQPQHF
14 | TRBD1 | TRBJ1-2 | TRBV11-2 | NA | TGTGCCAGCAGCTTAGATAACAGGGGTTATGGCTACACCTTC | CASSLDNRGYGYTF
18 | TRBD1 | TRBJ2-3 | TRBV3-1/TRBV3-2 | NA | TGTGCCAGCAGCCATCCGGGACAGGGGGCTCTCGGCACAGATACGCAGTATTTT | CASSHPGQGALGTDTQYF
13 | NA | TRBJ1-2 | TRBV3-1/TRBV3-2 | NA | TGTGCCAGCAGCCAAGGACGGAGCTATGGCTACACCTTC | CASSQGRSYGYTF
14 | NA | TRBJ1-5 | TRBV7-6 | NA | TGTGCCAGCAGCTTAGGACCCGGGGATCAGCCCCAGCATTTT | CASSLGPGDQPQHF
15 | TRBD1 | TRBJ1-5 | TRBV28 | NA | TGTGCCAGCAGTTCCGACAGGGTCCCCAATCAGCCCCAGCATTTT | CASSSDRVPNQPQHF
13 | TRBD1 | TRBJ1-2 | TRBV5-6 | NA | TGTGCCAGCAGGTGGACAGGGAACTATGGCTACACCTTC | CASRWTGNYGYTF
16 | TRBD1 | TRBJ1-5 | TRBV6-2/TRBV6-3 | NA | TGTGCCAGCAGTTACTCACAGGGGAGGTCGCGACAGCCCCAGCATTTT | CASSYSQGRSRQPQHF